These 11 T cell receptor beta chains came from one sample sequenced in a study of response to subunit inactivated influenza vaccine. TCRdb re-analysed the RT-PCR reads in MiXCR, keeping a single row per CDR3 protein. The data hold hundreds of thousands of distinct CDR3 sequences, with less than 20% observed a single time. Sample: PBMCs from blood, taken 5 days after vaccination. These receptors came from a man aged 50 to 59 who received an inactivated influenza vaccine.

This chain uses TRBV20-1 with TRBJ1-5; TRBD1 matches 7 bases. The CDR3 length is 13 residues. Germline CDR1 and CDR2: DFQATT and SNEGSKA (reference sequence). The V gene end was trimmed by 6 bases and the J gene end by 3 bases; junction bases not matched to a gene: 5. Here the CDR3 DNA reads TGCAGTGCGGGGGACAGCCACAATCAGCCCCAGCATTTT. Its translation: CSAGDSHNQPQHF.

This clonotype was observed a handful of times. The V call is TRBV18, the J call TRBJ2-1, with D perhaps matching TRBD2 (6 bases). Germline V gene sequence: CDR1 KGHSH, CDR2 LQKENI. The CDR3 is 15 amino acids. The germline V and J ends were trimmed by 0 bases and 5 bases, with 11 bases remaining between them. CDR3 in amino acids: CASSPPGRPNNEQFF. The DNA of the CDR3 is TGTGCCAGCTCACCACCGGGGAGGCCTAACAATGAGCAGTTCTTC. The variable domain in full, with the rest retrieved from reference TRBV18 and TRBJ2-1, is NAGVMQNPRHLVRRRGQEARLRCSPMKGHSHVYWYRQLPEEGLKFMVYLQKENIIDESGMPKERFSAEFPKEGPSILRIQQVVRGDSAAYFCASSPPGRPNNEQFFGPGTRLTVL.

This rearrangement joins TRBV5-1 to TRBJ1-3; D gene ambiguous. Trimming cost V 0 bases and J 3 bases, with 10 bases left between them. The CDR3 consists of 15 residues. From germline, CDR1 is SGHRS and CDR2 YFSETQ. DNA of the CDR3: TGCGCCAGCAGCTTGGCGCCACAACATGGAAACACCATATATTTT. It yields the protein CASSLAPQHGNTIYF.

The DNA for the CDR3 is TGTGCCAGCAGCTTATGGTCAGGAGAGACCCAGTACTTC. Residues: CASSLWSGETQYF. The V gene is TRBV7-2, the J gene TRBJ2-5; D is ambiguous. Trimming left V 2 bases short and J 4 bases short, with 8 bases between. The CDR3 contains 13 residues. Germline V gives CDR1 SGHTA, CDR2 FQGNSA.

The rearrangement uses TRBV12-3 or TRBV12-4 and TRBJ2-1, with TRBD1 identical over 9 bases. This CDR3 has 15 residues. V shed 5 bases, J shed 8 bases, and the junction held 10 bases outside the gene matches. CDR3 nucleotide sequence: TGTGCCAGCAGTGGAAGATCACAGGGGGCTTATGAGCAGTTCTTC. Residues: CASSGRSQGAYEQFF.

The chain carries TRBV7-2 and TRBJ2-3; TRBD1 or TRBD2 may be the D gene (6 bases each). Germline V CDR1 and CDR2: SGHTA, FQGNSA. Trimming stripped 5 bases from V and 8 bases from J, with 11 bases between. The CDR3 runs 12 residues. The CDR3 bases are TGTGCCAGCAGCCGAGGAGGGGGTACGCAGTATTTT. Translation gives CASSRGGGTQYF.

The sample holds a few counts of this clonotype. This chain uses TRBV12-3 or TRBV12-4 with TRBJ2-2; no reliable D call. This CDR3 region has 12 residues. Trimming removed 6 bases from V and 7 bases from J, with 9 bases in between. The CDR3 spells CASSISFGELFF. Written as DNA, the CDR3 is TGTGCCAGCAGCATTTCGTTCGGGGAGCTGTTTTTT.

This clonotype was observed a few times. The chain employs TRBV7-2 and TRBJ2-3; D remains unclear. Deletions cut 5 bases from V and 0 bases from J, with 9 bases between. This CDR3 is built from 14 residues. The germline CDR1 and CDR2 sequences are SGHTA and FQGNSA. CDR3 loop: CASSVDTSTDTQYF. The CDR3 nucleotides are TGTGCCAGCAGCGTAGACACTAGCACAGATACGCAGTATTTT.

A few counts support this clonotype. The V and J genes are TRBV7-9 and TRBJ2-3; weak D call: TRBD1 (5 bases). Trimming removed 5 bases from V and 8 bases from J, with 17 bases in between. Germline-derived CDR1 and CDR2 are SEHNR and FQNEAQ (reference sequence). The CDR3 contains 14 residues. The CDR3 reads CASSPISKGSTQYF. Here the CDR3 DNA reads TGTGCCAGCAGCCCAATTAGCAAGGGGTCTACGCAGTATTTT.

This clonotype was counted a few times. The chain has TRBV4-2 and TRBJ1-1; 9 bases match TRBD1. The germline V gene has CDR1 LGHNA and CDR2 YNFKEQ. V lost 1 base to trimming and J lost 5 bases; unmatched junction nucleotides: 8. CDR3 length equals 16 residues. CDR3 bases: TGTGCCAGCAGCCAAGCTCTGGGACAGGGAGGGACTGAAGCTTTCTTT. As protein: CASSQALGQGGTEAFF.

This clonotype was found a few times. The chain is built from TRBV6-5 and TRBJ2-2; possible D gene TRBD1, 6 bases. Germline CDR1 and CDR2: MNHEY and SVGAGI. This CDR3 comprises 15 residues. Trimming shortened V by 2 bases and J by 3 bases, and 10 bases separated the two germline ends. The CDR3 DNA sequence: TGTGCCAGCAGTTACGGACAGTTGTACACCGGGGAGCTGTTTTTT. Encoded protein: CASSYGQLYTGELFF.